Listed here are 6 T cell receptor beta chains from one sample, sequenced in a study of shared clonotypes between healthy human individuals. Method: immunoSEQ multiplex PCR; TCRdb's copy keeps in-frame clones and lacks some. Of over a million clones detected, roughly 74% appear once; the ten largest clones hold around 0.6%. Material: memory CD4+ T cells from PBMCs. The sample's subset: CD45RA-negative fraction. The origin of the receptors is a man younger than 35 in good health. Some clones in this sample may be carry-over from other donors' samples.

This chain connects TRBV19 to TRBJ2-3; 9 nucleotides line up with TRBD2. CDR3 length: 17 amino acids. The germline V gene encodes CDR1 LNHDA and CDR2 SQIVND (reference sequence). With 3 bases clipped from V and 3 bases from J, the junction kept 10 bases outside the gene matches. CDR3 sequence (DNA): TGTGCCAGTAGTATGAACTCAGGACTAGCGAGGACAGATACGCAGTATTTT. Its protein product is CASSMNSGLARTDTQYF.

The sample holds one count of this clone. This rearrangement joins TRBV2 to TRBJ2-3; 9 positions match TRBD1. The V segment lost 7 bases and the J segment 5 bases; nucleotides outside the gene matches: 10. Germline V lookup: CDR1 SNHLY, CDR2 FYNNEI. This CDR3 spans 15 amino acids. The CDR3 protein is CASNQQGAMVDTQYF. CDR3 sequence (DNA): TGTGCCAGCAACCAACAGGGGGCGATGGTAGATACGCAGTATTTT.

This chain's CDR3 is CASSPRTSGTDTQYF. The CDR3 DNA reads as TGTGCCAGCAGCCCGCGGACTAGCGGCACAGATACGCAGTATTTT. The chain joins TRBV7-6 to TRBJ2-3; TRBD2 agrees at 9 bases. Trimming at V came to 5 bases and at J to 1 base, leaving 4 bases not matched to a gene. CDR3 size: 15 residues. Germline lookup yields CDR1 SGHVS and CDR2 FNYEAQ.

The chain links TRBV6-5 to TRBJ2-7, with D perhaps TRBD1 (5 bases). V gave up 4 bases and J gave up 4 bases, with 11 bases separating them. Germline CDR1 MNHEY, CDR2 SVGAGI. The CDR3 extends over 13 amino acids. In DNA form, the CDR3 reads TGTGCCAGCAGTTCCCACCAGGGTTACGAGCAGTACTTC. It yields the protein CASSSHQGYEQYF.

The chain employs TRBV4-1 and TRBJ2-1; TRBD2 matches at 8 bases. The CDR3 covers 17 residues. The junction had 8 bases not matched to a gene; V was cut back by 0 bases and J by 4 bases. From germline, CDR1 is MGHRA and CDR2 YSYEKL. DNA for the CDR3: TGCGCCAGCAGCCAAGATCCGCCTAGCGGGCCTTACAATGAGCAGTTCTTC. Translated: CASSQDPPSGPYNEQFF.

Points on this clone: Other DNA variants within this sample encode the same CDR3. This sequence joins TRBV5-1 and TRBJ1-5, with D uncertain. The germline CDR1 and CDR2 sequences are SGHRS and YFSETQ. Trimming took 0 bases from V and 4 from J, leaving 5 bases between them. The length of the CDR3 is 13 residues. Written as DNA, the CDR3 is TGCGCCAGCAGCTTGGGGACTAATCAGCCCCAGCATTTT. Amino acid sequence: CASSLGTNQPQHF.